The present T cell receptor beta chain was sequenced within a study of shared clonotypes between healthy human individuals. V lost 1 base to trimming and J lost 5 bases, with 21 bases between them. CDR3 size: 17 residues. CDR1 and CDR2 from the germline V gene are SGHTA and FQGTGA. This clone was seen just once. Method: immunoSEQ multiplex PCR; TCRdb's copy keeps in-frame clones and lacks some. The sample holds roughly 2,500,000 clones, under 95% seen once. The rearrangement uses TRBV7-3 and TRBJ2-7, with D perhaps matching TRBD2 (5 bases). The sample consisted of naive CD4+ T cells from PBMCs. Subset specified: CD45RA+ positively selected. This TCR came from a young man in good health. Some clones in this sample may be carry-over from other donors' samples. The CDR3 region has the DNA TGTGCCAGCAGCTTAAGGGCCCCCCCCGAGGGCCTGAACGAGCAGTACTTC. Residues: CASSLRAPPEGLNEQYF.